This T cell receptor beta chain was recovered during a study of shared clonotypes between healthy human individuals. Roughly 210 ng DNA, 30,000 to 35,000 T cell genomes, went into each sorted-subset replicate PCR. Sequencing was performed with immunoSEQ multiplex PCR; in TCRdb, only in-frame clones are kept and a portion is missing. The profile shows 780,000 or so clones, 55% to 80% of them singletons. Germline assignment: CDR1 SGHVS and CDR2 FNYEAQ. The ends lost 1 base at V and 3 bases at J; junction bases unmatched: 5. CDR3 length: 15 residues. The receptor was isolated from a woman aged 25 to 39 in good health. What was sequenced was memory CD4+ T cells sorted from blood. Subset: CD45RA-negative fraction. The chain recombines TRBV7-6 with TRBJ2-7, with 8 bases fitting TRBD1. The CDR3 is CASSLGSGGFYEQYF. CDR3 coding DNA: TGTGCCAGCAGCTTAGGGTCAGGGGGCTTCTACGAGCAGTACTTC.